This entry concerns a single T cell receptor (beta chain). The data are from a study of blood T cell repertoires in COVID-19. Overall study: PBMCs, B-cell-depleted T cells, or T cells provided the cDNA or gDNA that made up the material.

Here immunoSEQ multiplex PCR was the method, and the copy in TCRdb shows in-frame clones only, minus some. Altogether 500,000 or so clones are present, about 85% being singletons, with the ten largest covering about 0.65%. Everyone who took part was roughly 18 to 95 years old, and they came from about two dozen US areas. Allocation to cohorts depended on clinical history reported by the participants. Recovery among Cohort 3 donors was established by two negative PCRs, clearance, or symptom resolution. The source is a woman between 18 and 29 years old who had recovered from COVID-19. Sample: PBMCs or T cells enriched from blood (not recorded which).

The CDR3 reads CASSPKYSAYSNQPQHF. The CDR3 DNA follows: TGTGCCAGCAGTCCAAAATACAGTGCCTATAGCAATCAGCCCCAGCATTTT. The J gene is TRBJ1-5, the V gene TRBV28; D is ambiguous. CDR1 and CDR2 (germline): MDHEN, SYDVKM. This CDR3 spans 17 amino acids. Trimming took 5 bases from V and 0 from J, leaving 17 bases between them.